This T cell receptor beta chain was recorded in a study of PD-1 blockade in mismatch repair-deficient tumors. Study-level results: Rapid post-treatment expansion, then contraction, generally preceding radiologic response, marked tumor-resident clones.

Every patient had mismatch repair deficiency by PCR or immunohistochemistry. A word on this clone: Its specificity is not known.

TCRdb keeps only in-frame clones here, not all; method: immunoSEQ multiplex PCR. The data show some 120,000 clones, 60% to 85% seen once. Trimming removed 4 bases from V and 3 bases from J; junction bases left unmatched: 10. CDR1 is MGHDK, CDR2 SYGVNS, per germline. CDR3 size: 17 residues. This sequence joins TRBV25-1 and TRBJ2-5; 11 nucleotides align to TRBD2. The sequence was collected from an adult with mismatch repair-deficient cancer. Sequences were derived from peripheral blood, sampled 60 weeks after starting pembrolizumab. The CDR3 loop reads CASSAERGLAEKETQYF. The CDR3 DNA sequence: TGTGCCAGCAGTGCCGAACGGGGACTAGCGGAAAAAGAGACCCAGTACTTC.